This T cell receptor beta chain was captured in a study of shared clonotypes between healthy human individuals. Study-level background: Donors consisted of two women and a few men between 18 and 49.

Study-wide results and caveats: Even with large depth, rarefaction showed that sorted-subset sequencing was incomplete.

Sequencing was performed with immunoSEQ multiplex PCR; in TCRdb, only in-frame clones are kept and a portion is missing. The table includes about 800,000 clones, around 96% detected once. This clone appeared a single time. What it recognizes is unknown. Additional DNA sequences in this sample encode the identical CDR3. Naive-designated CD8 cells lacked CD45RO, were positively enriched for CCR7, and omitted terminally differentiated effector memory CD45RA+ cells. There were no recent acute infections or vaccinations among the donors, who were healthy HIV-negative adults. The V gene's germline CDR1 is MNHEY and CDR2 SMNVEV (reference sequence). This CDR3 is built from 11 residues. V lost 6 bases to trimming and J lost 4 bases, with 7 bases between them.

Sequenced material: naive CD8+ T cells sorted from blood. This clonotype was obtained from a man aged 30-40 years in good health. The rearrangement links TRBV27 to TRBJ2-7; D perhaps matches TRBD1 (6 bases). The CDR3 sequence is CASRGGYEQYF. For the CDR3, the DNA is TGTGCCAGCAGAGGGGGTTACGAGCAGTACTTC.